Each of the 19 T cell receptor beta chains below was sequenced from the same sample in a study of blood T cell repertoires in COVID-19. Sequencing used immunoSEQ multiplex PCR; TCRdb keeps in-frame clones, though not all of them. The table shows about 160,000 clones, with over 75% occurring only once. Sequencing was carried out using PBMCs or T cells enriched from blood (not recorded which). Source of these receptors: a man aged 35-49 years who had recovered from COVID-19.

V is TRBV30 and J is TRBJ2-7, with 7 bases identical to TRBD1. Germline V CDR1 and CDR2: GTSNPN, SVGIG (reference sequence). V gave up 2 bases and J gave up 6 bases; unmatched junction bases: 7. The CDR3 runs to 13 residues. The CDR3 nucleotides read TGTGCCTGGAGTCCGACCCGACAGGGCGAGCAGTACTTC. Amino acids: CAWSPTRQGEQYF.

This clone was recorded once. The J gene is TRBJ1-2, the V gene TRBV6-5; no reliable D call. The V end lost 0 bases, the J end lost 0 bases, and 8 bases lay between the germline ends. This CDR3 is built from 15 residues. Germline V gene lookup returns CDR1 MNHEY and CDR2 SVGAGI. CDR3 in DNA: TGTGCCAGCAGTTACTCGGCGGAGCCTAACTATGGCTACACCTTC. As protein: CASSYSAEPNYGYTF.

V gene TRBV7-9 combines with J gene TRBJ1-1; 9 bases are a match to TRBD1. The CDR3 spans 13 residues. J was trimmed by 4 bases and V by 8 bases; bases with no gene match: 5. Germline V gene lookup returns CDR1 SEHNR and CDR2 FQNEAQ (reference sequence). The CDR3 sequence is CASGNRGPTEAFF. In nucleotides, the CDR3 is TGTGCCAGCGGAAACAGGGGGCCCACTGAAGCTTTCTTT.

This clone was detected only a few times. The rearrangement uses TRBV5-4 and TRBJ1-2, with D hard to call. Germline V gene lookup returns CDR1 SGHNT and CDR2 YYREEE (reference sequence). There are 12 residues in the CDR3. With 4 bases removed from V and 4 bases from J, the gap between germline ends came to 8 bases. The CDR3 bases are TGTGCCAGCAGCCAGGATTTCTATGGCTACACCTTC. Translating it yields CASSQDFYGYTF.

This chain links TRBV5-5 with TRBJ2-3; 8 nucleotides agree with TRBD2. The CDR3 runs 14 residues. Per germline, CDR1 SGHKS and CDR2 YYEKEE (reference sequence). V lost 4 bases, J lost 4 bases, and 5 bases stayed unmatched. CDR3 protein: CASSLREGADTQYF. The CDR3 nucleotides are TGTGCCAGCAGCCTACGGGAGGGTGCAGATACGCAGTATTTT.

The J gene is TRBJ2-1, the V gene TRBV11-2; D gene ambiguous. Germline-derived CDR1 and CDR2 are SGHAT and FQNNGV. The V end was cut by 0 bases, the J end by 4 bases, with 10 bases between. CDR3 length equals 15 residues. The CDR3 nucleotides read TGTGCCAGCAGCTTAGACCATTCCGGTTACAATGAGCAGTTCTTC. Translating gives CASSLDHSGYNEQFF.

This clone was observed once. The CDR3 reads CASSLGGTGGKNEQFF. For the CDR3, the DNA is TGTGCCAGCAGCCTGGGCGGGACAGGGGGCAAGAATGAGCAGTTCTTC. The chain carries TRBV5-4 and TRBJ2-1, with 12 bases that match TRBD1. The CDR3 runs to 16 residues. Per the germline V gene, CDR1 is SGHNT and CDR2 is YYREEE (reference sequence). The V gene end was trimmed by 4 bases and the J gene end by 7 bases; junction bases not matched to a gene: 9.

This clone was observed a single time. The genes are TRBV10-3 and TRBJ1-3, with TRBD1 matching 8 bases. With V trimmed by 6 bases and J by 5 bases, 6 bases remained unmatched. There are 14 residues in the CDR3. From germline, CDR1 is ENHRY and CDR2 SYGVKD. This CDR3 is CAIRPGGERNTIYF. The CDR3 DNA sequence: TGTGCCATCAGACCAGGGGGCGAGCGAAACACCATATATTTT.

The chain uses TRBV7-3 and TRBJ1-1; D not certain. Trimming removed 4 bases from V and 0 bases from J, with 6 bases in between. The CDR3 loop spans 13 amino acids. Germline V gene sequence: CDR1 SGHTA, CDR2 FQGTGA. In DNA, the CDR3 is TGTGCCAGCAGCTCACTATTGAACACTGAAGCTTTCTTT. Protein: CASSSLLNTEAFF.

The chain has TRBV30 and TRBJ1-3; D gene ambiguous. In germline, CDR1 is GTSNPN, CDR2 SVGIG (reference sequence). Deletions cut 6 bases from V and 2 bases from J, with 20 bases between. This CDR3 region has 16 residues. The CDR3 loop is CACGRRSGGTGNTIYF. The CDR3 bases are TGTGCCTGTGGCAGACGGTCCGGCGGTACTGGAAACACCATATATTTT.

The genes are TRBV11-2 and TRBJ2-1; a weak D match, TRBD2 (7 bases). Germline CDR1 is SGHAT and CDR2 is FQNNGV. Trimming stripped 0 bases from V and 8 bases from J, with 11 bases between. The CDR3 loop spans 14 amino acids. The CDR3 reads CASSLERGGDEQFF. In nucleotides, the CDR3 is TGTGCCAGCAGCTTAGAGAGGGGGGGTGATGAGCAGTTCTTC.

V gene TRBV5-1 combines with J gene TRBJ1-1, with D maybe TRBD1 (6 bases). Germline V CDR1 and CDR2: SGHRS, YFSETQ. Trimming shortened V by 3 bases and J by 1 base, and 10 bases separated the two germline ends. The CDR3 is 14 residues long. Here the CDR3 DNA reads TGCGCCAGCAGCTGGGGGGGACAGAACACTGAAGCTTTCTTT. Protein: CASSWGGQNTEAFF.

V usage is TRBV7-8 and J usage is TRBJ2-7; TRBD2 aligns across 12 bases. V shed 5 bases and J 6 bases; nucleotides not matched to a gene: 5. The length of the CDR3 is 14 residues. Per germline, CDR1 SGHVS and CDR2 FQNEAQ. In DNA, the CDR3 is TGTGCCAGCAGCCGGACTAGCGGGGTTGTCGAGCAGTACTTC. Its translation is CASSRTSGVVEQYF.

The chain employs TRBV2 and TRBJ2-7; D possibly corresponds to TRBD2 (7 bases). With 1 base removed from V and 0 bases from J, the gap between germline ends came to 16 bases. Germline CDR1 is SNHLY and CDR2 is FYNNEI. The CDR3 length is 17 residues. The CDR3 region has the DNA TGTGCCAGCAGTGAAGAGGGGGGGCAGGGAAGCTCCTACGAGCAGTACTTC. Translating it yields CASSEEGGQGSSYEQYF.

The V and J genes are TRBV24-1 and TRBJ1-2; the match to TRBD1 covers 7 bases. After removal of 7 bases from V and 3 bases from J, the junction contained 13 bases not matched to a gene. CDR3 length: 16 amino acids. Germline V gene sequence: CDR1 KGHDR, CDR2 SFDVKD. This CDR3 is CATSGGQGEGDYGYTF. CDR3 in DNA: TGTGCCACCAGCGGAGGGCAGGGGGAAGGTGACTATGGCTACACCTTC.

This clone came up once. CDR3 sequence: CATSRTGGYGYTF. The CDR3 DNA is TGTGCCACCTCCCGGACAGGGGGCTATGGCTACACCTTC. V and J are TRBV24-1 and TRBJ1-2; 10 nucleotides line up with TRBD1. The germline CDR1 and CDR2 sequences are KGHDR and SFDVKD. CDR3 size: 13 residues. V trimming: 9 bases; J trimming: 4 bases; junction bases outside the gene matches: 4.

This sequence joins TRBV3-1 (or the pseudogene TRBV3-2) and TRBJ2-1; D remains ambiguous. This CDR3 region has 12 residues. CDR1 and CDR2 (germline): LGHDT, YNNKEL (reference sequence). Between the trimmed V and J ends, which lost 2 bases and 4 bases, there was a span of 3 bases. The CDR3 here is CASSQSYNEQFF. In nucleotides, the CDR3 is TGTGCCAGCAGCCAATCGTACAATGAGCAGTTCTTC.

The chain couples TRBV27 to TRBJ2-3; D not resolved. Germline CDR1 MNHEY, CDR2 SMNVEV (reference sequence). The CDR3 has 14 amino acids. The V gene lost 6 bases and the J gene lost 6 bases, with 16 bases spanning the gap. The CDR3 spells CASRRPGVEDTQYF. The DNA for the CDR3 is TGTGCCAGCAGGCGACCTGGTGTGGAGGATACGCAGTATTTT.

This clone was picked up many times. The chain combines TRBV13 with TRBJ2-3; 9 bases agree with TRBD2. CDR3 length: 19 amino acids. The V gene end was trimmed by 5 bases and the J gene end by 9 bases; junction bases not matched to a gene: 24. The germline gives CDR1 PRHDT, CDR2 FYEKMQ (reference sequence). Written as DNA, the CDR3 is TGTGCCAGCAGCCCCGGCGGTAGGTCTAGCGGGGATTTGCAGGGGACGCAGTATTTT. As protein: CASSPGGRSSGDLQGTQYF.